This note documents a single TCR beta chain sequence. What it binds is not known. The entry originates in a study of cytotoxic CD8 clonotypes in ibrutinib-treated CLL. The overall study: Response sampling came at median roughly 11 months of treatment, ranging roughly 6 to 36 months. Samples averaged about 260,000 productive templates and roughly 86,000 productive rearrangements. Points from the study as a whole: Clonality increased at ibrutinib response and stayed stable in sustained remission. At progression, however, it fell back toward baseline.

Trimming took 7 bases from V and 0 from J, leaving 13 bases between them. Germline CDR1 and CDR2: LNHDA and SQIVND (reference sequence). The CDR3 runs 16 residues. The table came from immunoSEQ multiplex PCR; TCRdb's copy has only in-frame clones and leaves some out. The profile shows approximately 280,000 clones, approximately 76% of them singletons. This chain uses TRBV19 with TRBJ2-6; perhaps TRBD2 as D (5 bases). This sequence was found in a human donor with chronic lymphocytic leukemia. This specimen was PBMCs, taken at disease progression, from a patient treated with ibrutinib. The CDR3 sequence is CASTPDSLSGANVLTF. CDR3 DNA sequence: TGTGCCAGTACCCCGGACTCGCTCTCTGGGGCCAACGTCCTGACTTTC.